Listed below are T cell receptor beta chains from one sample, sequenced in a study of metastatic and nonmetastatic thyroid tumors. TCRdb re-called the PCR reads via MiXCR. The repertoire holds about 27,000 clones, with around a sixth as singletons. Sequenced sample: blood. Source of these receptors: a male donor with papillary thyroid cancer or a benign thyroid nodule (not recorded which). Some clones in this sample may be carry-over from other donors' samples. Both conserved end residues are part of each CDR3. The D gene is left open where the match is weak. Clone size appears in some rows only: once, few, many, or a class for an expanded clone.

abundance | d_gene | len | j_gene | v_gene | CDR3nt | CDR3aa
few | - | 17 | TRBJ2-2 | TRBV11-2 | TGTGCCAGCAGCTTACACGGGGCTATCAGGAACACCGGGGAGCTGTTTTTT | CASSLHGAIRNTGELFF
many | TRBD2 | 14 | TRBJ2-2 | TRBV2 | TGTGCTTCCCAGGGGAGCGGGAGGGCCGGGGAGCTGTTTTTT | CASQGSGRAGELFF
many | - | 12 | TRBJ2-2 | TRBV5-5 | TGTGCCAGCAGCTTGGTAGGGGGGGAGCTGTTTTTT | CASSLVGGELFF
few | - | 15 | TRBJ2-5 | TRBV25-1 | TGTGCCAGCAGTGCCGGTTTGGTAGGCCAAGAGACCCAGTACTTC | CASSAGLVGQETQYF
- | - | 11 | TRBJ2-1 | TRBV6-1 | TGTGCCACCACCGAAAGGGGTGAGCAGTTCTTC | CATTERGEQFF
many | - | 16 | TRBJ1-1 | TRBV7-3 | TGTGCCAGCAGCCCTCCCGGGGGCAGTGGGCAAACTGGAGCTTTCTTT | CASSPPGGSGQTGAFF
many | - | 13 | TRBJ2-5 | TRBV30 | TGTGCCTGGAGACGACGGACGGCAGAGACCCAGTACTTC | CAWRRRTAETQYF
many | - | 14 | TRBJ1-1 | TRBV5-1 | TGCGCCAGCAGCTTCCTAAACCGGGGCACTGAAGCTTTCTTT | CASSFLNRGTEAFF
medium-sized | - | 16 | TRBJ1-6 | TRBV6-1 | TGTGCCAGCAGTGAATCCCTCCCAGGGACTGGTTCACCCCTCCACTTT | CASSESLPGTGSPLHF
- | TRBD1 | 14 | TRBJ2-7 | TRBV20-1 | TGCAGTGCTAGAGAACAGGGGGCCTCCTACGAGCAGTACTTC | CSAREQGASYEQYF
many | TRBD2 | 18 | TRBJ2-5 | TRBV6-1 | TGTGCCAGCAGCGTTCAGGGACTAGCGACCGGACCCCAAGAGACCCAGTACTTC | CASSVQGLATGPQETQYF
many | - | 12 | TRBJ2-7 | TRBV28 | TGTGCCAGCATGGACAGCTCCGTGGAGCAGTACTTC | CASMDSSVEQYF
many | - | 14 | TRBJ1-6 | TRBV3-1 | TGTGCCAGCACCAGGGGTTCCTATAATTCACCCCTCCACTTT | CASTRGSYNSPLHF
few | - | 15 | TRBJ2-7 | TRBV6-1 | TGTGCCAGTGCCCTTGGCAACAGAAGGACCTACGAGCAGTACTTC | CASALGNRRTYEQYF
many | TRBD2 | 15 | TRBJ2-1 | TRBV5-6 | TGTGCCAGCAGCAGCCTAGCGGGGGGATACAATGAGCAGTTCTTC | CASSSLAGGYNEQFF